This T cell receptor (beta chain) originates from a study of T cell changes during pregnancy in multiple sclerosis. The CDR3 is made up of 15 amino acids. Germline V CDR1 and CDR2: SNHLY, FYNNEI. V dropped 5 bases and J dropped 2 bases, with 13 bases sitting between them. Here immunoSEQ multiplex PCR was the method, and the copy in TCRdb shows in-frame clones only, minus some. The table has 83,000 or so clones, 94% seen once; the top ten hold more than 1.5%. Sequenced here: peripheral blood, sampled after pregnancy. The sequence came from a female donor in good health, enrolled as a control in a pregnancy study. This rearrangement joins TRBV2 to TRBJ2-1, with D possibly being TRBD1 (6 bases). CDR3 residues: CASSSTGSPYNEQFF. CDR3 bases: TGTGCCAGCAGTTCTACAGGGAGTCCCTACAATGAGCAGTTCTTC.